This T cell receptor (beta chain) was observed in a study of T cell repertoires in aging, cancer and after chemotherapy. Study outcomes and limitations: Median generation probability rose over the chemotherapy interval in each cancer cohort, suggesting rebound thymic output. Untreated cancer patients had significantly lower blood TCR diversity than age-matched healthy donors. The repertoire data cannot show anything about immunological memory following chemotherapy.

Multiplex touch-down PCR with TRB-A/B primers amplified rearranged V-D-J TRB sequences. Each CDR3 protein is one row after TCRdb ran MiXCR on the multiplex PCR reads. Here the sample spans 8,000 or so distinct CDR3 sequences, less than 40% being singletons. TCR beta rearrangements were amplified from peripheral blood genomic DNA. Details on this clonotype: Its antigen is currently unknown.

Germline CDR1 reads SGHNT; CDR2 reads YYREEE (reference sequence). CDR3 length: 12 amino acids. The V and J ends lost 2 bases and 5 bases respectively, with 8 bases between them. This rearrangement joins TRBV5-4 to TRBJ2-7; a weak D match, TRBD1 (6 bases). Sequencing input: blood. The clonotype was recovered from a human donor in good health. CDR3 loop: CASSLGTNEQYF. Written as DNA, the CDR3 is TGTGCCAGCAGCTTAGGGACAAACGAGCAGTACTTC.